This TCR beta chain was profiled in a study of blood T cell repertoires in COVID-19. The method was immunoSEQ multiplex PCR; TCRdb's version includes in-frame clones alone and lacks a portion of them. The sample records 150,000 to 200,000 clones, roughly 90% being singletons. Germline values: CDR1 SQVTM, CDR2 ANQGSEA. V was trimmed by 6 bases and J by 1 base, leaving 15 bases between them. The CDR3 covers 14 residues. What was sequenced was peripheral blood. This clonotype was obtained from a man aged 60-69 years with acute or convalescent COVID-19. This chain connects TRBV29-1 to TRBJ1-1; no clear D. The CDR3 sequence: CSVARRTENTEAFF. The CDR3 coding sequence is TGCAGCGTCGCCAGGAGGACGGAGAACACTGAAGCTTTCTTT.